These T cell receptor beta chains were read from a single sample in a study of T cell responses to AZD1222 COVID-19 vaccine. Using immunoSEQ multiplex PCR, the repertoire was profiled, and TCRdb retains in-frame clones only, with some absent. The data show approximately 110,000 clones, with roughly 91% seen just once and 1.2% held by the top ten. This specimen consisted of peripheral blood, obtained on day 0 of AZD1222 vaccination. Every receptor here comes from an adult in good health. Each CDR3 is given with its conserved first and last residue. D genes are given only for firm matches. Some rows mark clone size as missing; the rest say once, few, many or name a class of expanded clone.

v_call: TRBV7-9
d_call: .
clone_size: .
j_call: TRBJ1-2
cdr3_aa: CASSLGQDHYGYTF
cdr3_nt: TGTGCCAGCAGCTTAGGGCAGGACCACTATGGCTACACCTTC

v_call: TRBV7-2
d_call: .
clone_size: .
j_call: TRBJ1-3
cdr3_aa: CASSFDLYGYRAGNTIYF
cdr3_nt: TGTGCCAGCAGCTTCGATCTATATGGCTACAGGGCTGGAAACACCATATATTTT

v_call: TRBV6-5
d_call: .
clone_size: .
j_call: TRBJ1-5
cdr3_aa: CASSPDGNQPQHF
cdr3_nt: TGTGCCAGCAGCCCAGACGGAAATCAGCCCCAGCATTTT

v_call: TRBV5-1
d_call: .
clone_size: .
j_call: TRBJ1-3
cdr3_aa: CASSLAVAFSGNTIYF
cdr3_nt: TGCGCCAGCAGCTTGGCTGTCGCGTTCTCTGGAAACACCATATATTTT

v_call: TRBV7-8
d_call: TRBD1
clone_size: .
j_call: TRBJ1-2
cdr3_aa: CASSASDRGHYGYTF
cdr3_nt: TGTGCCAGCAGCGCCTCGGACAGGGGGCACTATGGCTACACCTTC

v_call: TRBV2
d_call: .
clone_size: .
j_call: TRBJ1-1
cdr3_aa: CANLLPGPRPEAFF
cdr3_nt: TGTGCCAACTTACTCCCGGGGCCTAGGCCTGAAGCTTTCTTT

v_call: TRBV6-5
d_call: .
clone_size: .
j_call: TRBJ2-3
cdr3_aa: CASSYFQGDTQYF
cdr3_nt: TGTGCCAGCAGTTACTTCCAGGGAGATACGCAGTATTTT

v_call: TRBV5-7
d_call: .
clone_size: .
j_call: TRBJ2-2
cdr3_aa: CASKLLGQGPCWNTGELFF
cdr3_nt: TGTGCCAGCAAGCTTTTAGGCCAGGGCCCCTGTTGGAACACCGGGGAGCTGTTTTTT

v_call: TRBV6-2/TRBV6-3
d_call: TRBD1
clone_size: .
j_call: TRBJ1-5
cdr3_aa: CASSTWDRGGQPQHF
cdr3_nt: TGTGCCAGCAGTACTTGGGACAGGGGTGGTCAGCCCCAGCATTTT

v_call: TRBV3-1/TRBV3-2
d_call: .
clone_size: once
j_call: TRBJ2-7
cdr3_aa: CASSQDAQPPREQYF
cdr3_nt: TGTGCCAGCAGCCAAGACGCACAGCCTCCTCGCGAGCAGTACTTC